Below are 11 T cell receptor beta chains sequenced from a single sample in a study of blood T cell repertoires in COVID-19. The data were produced by immunoSEQ multiplex PCR, yet TCRdb's version contains in-frame clones alone and is incomplete. The sample consists of approximately 200,000 clones, approximately 91% of them appearing once. Sequenced input: peripheral blood. Receptors originate from a man aged 65 to 79 with active or convalescent COVID-19.

This chain joins TRBV27 and TRBJ2-7; 9 bases agree with TRBD1. Trimming removed 6 bases from V and 4 bases from J; junction bases left unmatched: 10. CDR3 length: 15 residues. Germline assignment: CDR1 MNHEY and CDR2 SMNVEV (reference sequence). The CDR3 is CASRRTGAEGYEQYF. For the CDR3, the DNA is TGTGCCAGCAGGAGGACAGGGGCGGAGGGGTACGAGCAGTACTTC.

This sequence joins TRBV3-1 (or the pseudogene TRBV3-2) and TRBJ1-3; D unclear. The germline CDR1 and CDR2 sequences are LGHDT and YNNKEL (reference sequence). Between the trimmed V and J ends, which lost 1 base and 7 bases, there was a span of 8 bases. The CDR3 covers 13 residues. In DNA, the CDR3 is TGTGCCAGCAGCCAAGTGACGGGGAACACCATATATTTT. Translating it yields CASSQVTGNTIYF.

The V gene is TRBV7-2, the J gene TRBJ2-5; a possible D gene is TRBD2 (5 bases). This CDR3 has 14 residues. Trimming shortened V by 5 bases and J by 5 bases, and 15 bases separated the two germline ends. Germline V gene lookup returns CDR1 SGHTA and CDR2 FQGNSA. CDR3 loop: CASSQSSGVETQYF. The CDR3 DNA sequence: TGTGCCAGCAGCCAAAGCTCCGGGGTTGAGACCCAGTACTTC.

The chain employs TRBV7-2 and TRBJ2-2, with 12 bases lining up with TRBD1. The CDR3 is 16 amino acids. Germline V lookup: CDR1 SGHTA, CDR2 FQGNSA. Trimming cost V 5 bases and J 5 bases; bases outside gene matches: 6. The CDR3 loop is CASSGTGGAETGELFF. The CDR3 bases are TGTGCCAGCAGCGGGACAGGGGGCGCCGAAACCGGGGAGCTGTTTTTT.

CDR3 protein: CASRPSGGPQETQYF. CDR3 bases: TGTGCCAGCAGACCTAGCGGGGGGCCTCAAGAGACCCAGTACTTC. This chain connects TRBV6-2 or TRBV6-3 to TRBJ2-5, with 11 bases lining up with TRBD2. The CDR3 covers 15 residues. CDR1 and CDR2 (germline): MNHEY, SVGEGT. The junction had 5 bases not matched to a gene; V was cut back by 6 bases and J by 2 bases.

This clone was recorded once. This chain connects TRBV7-9 to TRBJ1-4, with unresolved D. The CDR3 has 15 residues. V gave up 5 bases and J gave up 1 base, with 11 bases separating them. Germline CDR1 and CDR2: SEHNR and FQNEAQ (reference sequence). Here the CDR3 reads CASSRSQITNEKLFF. CDR3 coding DNA: TGTGCCAGCAGCCGCTCGCAGATAACTAATGAAAAACTGTTTTTT.

The chain carries TRBV6-2 or TRBV6-3 and TRBJ1-3; tentatively, D is TRBD1 (6 bases). V was clipped by 0 bases and J by 0 bases, with 18 bases between them. CDR1 MNHEY and CDR2 SVGEGT come from the germline V gene. The CDR3 spans 19 residues. The CDR3 nucleotides read TGTGCCAGCAGTTACTCACGTGGGGCCGGACAGCTCTCTGGAAACACCATATATTTT. This encodes CASSYSRGAGQLSGNTIYF.

The gene calls are TRBV7-2 and TRBJ2-2; weak D call: TRBD2 (7 bases). The CDR3 totals 14 residues. The V and J ends lost 5 bases and 4 bases respectively, with 11 bases between them. CDR1 SGHTA and CDR2 FQGNSA come from the germline V gene. The CDR3 here is CASSRGASTGELFF. DNA of the CDR3: TGTGCCAGCAGCCGGGGGGCCAGCACCGGGGAGCTGTTTTTT.

The J gene is TRBJ2-3, the V gene TRBV20-1, with 7 bases lining up with TRBD2. The CDR3 sequence is 15 residues long. Trimming at V came to 3 bases and at J to 1 base, leaving 7 bases not matched to a gene. Germline V gene sequence: CDR1 DFQATT, CDR2 SNEGSKA (reference sequence). The CDR3 spells CSASLLAGGTDTQYF. The CDR3, as DNA: TGCAGTGCTAGTCTCCTGGCGGGGGGCACAGATACGCAGTATTTT.

The chain carries TRBV2 and TRBJ1-1, with TRBD1 matching 7 bases. Trimming cost V 6 bases and J 0 bases; bases outside gene matches: 10. CDR3 size: 16 residues. Germline CDR1 and CDR2: SNHLY and FYNNEI. The CDR3 DNA sequence: TGTGCCAGCAGCCCAGGGACAGTTCTTTTGAACACTGAAGCTTTCTTT. Protein: CASSPGTVLLNTEAFF.

The rearrangement joins TRBV6-5 to TRBJ1-1; TRBD1 is a possible D gene (6 bases). There are 15 residues in the CDR3. V lost 7 bases, J lost 7 bases, and 22 bases lay in between. Germline CDR1 reads MNHEY; CDR2 reads SVGAGI. The CDR3 sequence is CASNVAPPTGLEAFF. CDR3 DNA: TGTGCCAGCAACGTTGCCCCTCCGACAGGCCTTGAAGCTTTCTTT.